This T cell receptor (beta chain) was profiled in a study of blood T cell repertoires in COVID-19. Study-wide context: COVID-19 samples from acute and convalescent phases originated in the United States, Italy and Spain.

Per the original data handling: Amplification of reference gene primers provided the estimated nucleated cell counts. Generated by immunoSEQ multiplex PCR, the TCRdb table keeps only in-frame clones and is missing some. That table supplies the V and J calls and clone size; D and trimming were determined from the DNA. The data contain 200,000 to 250,000 clones, more than 80% of them singletons. Enrollment of patients from Seattle took place during active infection, with longitudinal follow-up. The sample comprised peripheral blood. The receptor was isolated from a man in his thirties or forties with COVID-19, enrolled during active disease.

The DNA of the CDR3 is TGTGCCAGCAGCTCGACTCCAACCGGGGAGCTGTTTTTT. Its translation is CASSSTPTGELFF. The V gene is TRBV2, the J gene TRBJ2-2, with D unresolved. V lost 6 bases to trimming and J lost 5 bases, with 10 bases between them. The CDR3 consists of 13 residues. Germline CDR1 reads SNHLY; CDR2 reads FYNNEI.